The source of this T cell receptor (beta chain) is a study of T-cell memory formation after mild COVID-19. This clonotype was seen a handful of times. Its specificity is unknown. MiXCR was run by TCRdb on the 5' RACE reads, yielding one entry per CDR3 protein. The data show about half a million distinct CDR3 sequences, with roughly 18% seen just once and approximately 13% held by the top ten. The study's findings and limits: A second wave expanding day 15 to 37 was CD4+-biased; contracting clones were balanced. Several responding clones turned up in pre-infection memory, indicating that cross-reactive memory may have taken part.

V gave up 10 bases and J gave up 3 bases; unmatched junction bases: 12. The germline V gene has CDR1 ENHRY and CDR2 SYGVKD. The length of the CDR3 is 16 residues. Specimen: PBMCs or a T cell subset sorted from them (not recorded which). This chain links TRBV10-3 with TRBJ2-3; 11 nucleotides agree with TRBD2. The receptor comes from an adult woman who had mild COVID-19 (a few samples of this study predate the infection). Cell type and time point are not known. The CDR3 bases are TGTGCCACCGATAGTACTAGCGGGAGTGCGACAGATACGCAGTATTTT. Protein: CATDSTSGSATDTQYF.